The sequence of this T cell receptor (beta chain) was determined in a study of blood T cell repertoires in COVID-19. About the research overall: COVID-19 samples collected from the United States, Italy and Spain covered acute and convalescent phases.

The V end was cut by 4 bases, the J end by 6 bases, with 14 bases between. The germline gives CDR1 SGHDT, CDR2 YYEEEE. CDR3 length: 14 residues. TCRdb's copy holds only in-frame clones and misses some; the assay was immunoSEQ multiplex PCR. The sample holds about 200,000 clones, around 81% seen once. Living in 24 US areas, the participants were between roughly 18 and 89 years of age. The rearrangement uses TRBV5-6 and TRBJ2-1; D ambiguous. Sequenced input: PBMCs or T cells enriched from blood (not recorded which). The sequence derives from a middle-aged woman with acute COVID-19. The CDR3 coding sequence is TGTGCCAGCAGCCCACGACTCGTCCTCAATGAGCAGTTCTTC. Its protein product is CASSPRLVLNEQFF.